Given below is one T cell receptor beta chain in context. Antigen: not known. The CDR3 has 14 amino acids. Germline V gene sequence: CDR1 SGHDT, CDR2 YYEEEE. The V gene lost 0 bases and the J gene lost 3 bases, with 10 bases spanning the gap. This entry belongs to a study of identical twins. Study conclusions and caveats: Researchers reported weaker excess twin sharing in beta out-of-frame sequences. Some out-of-frame alpha sequences were shared by twins, and these showed excess low generation probability. Abundant cord blood beta clonotypes carried fewer insertions; memory repertoires showed none.

Template switching introduced a universal primer site, and the cDNA bore unique molecular identifiers. TCRdb processed the 5' RACE reads anew with MiXCR; each CDR3 protein has one entry. The sample yields approximately 260,000 distinct CDR3 sequences, 6.5% to 9.5% seen once. This sample also belongs to another study, concerning yellow fever vaccine responses in identical twins.

This receptor was obtained from a young woman in good health. What was sequenced was CD8+ T cells sorted from blood. This sequence joins TRBV5-6 and TRBJ2-7; no reliable D call. In nucleotides, the CDR3 is TGTGCCAGCAGCTTGGCACACCTCGTCTACGAGCAGTACTTC. Translation gives CASSLAHLVYEQYF.